The 30 T cell receptor beta chains below all came from one sample that was sequenced in a study of shared clonotypes between healthy human individuals. Only in-frame clones appear in the TCRdb table, and some are missing; sequencing was by immunoSEQ multiplex PCR. The sample carries over a million clones, less than 99% recorded once. Source material: naive CD4+ T cells sorted from blood. Noted subset: CD45RA+ positively selected. The receptors shown here come from a man aged 25-45 years in good health.

Of note for this clone: Other DNA variants within this sample encode the same CDR3. CDR3 in DNA: TGTGCCAGCAGCCTGGACAGAGACAATCAGCCCCAGCATTTT. Its protein is CASSLDRDNQPQHF. The chain is built from TRBV7-2 and TRBJ1-5, with TRBD1 as a possible D gene (6 bases). Deletions cut 5 bases from V and 3 bases from J, with 11 bases between. Per the germline V gene, CDR1 is SGHTA and CDR2 is FQGNSA. The CDR3 consists of 14 residues. The complete variable domain, with remaining parts taken from reference TRBV7-2 and TRBJ1-5, reads GAGVSQSPSNKVTEKGKDVELRCDPISGHTALYWYRQSLGQGLEFLIYFQGNSAPDKSGLPSDRFSAERTGGSVSTLTIQRTQQEDSAVYLCASSLDRDNQPQHFGDGTRLSIL.

J is TRBJ2-1 and V is TRBV4-3; 8 bases map to TRBD2. V gave up 4 bases and J gave up 8 bases; unmatched junction bases: 13. Germline V CDR1 and CDR2: LGHNA, YSLEER. CDR3 length equals 16 residues. CDR3 sequence reads: CASSRISGSGGDEQFF. CDR3 nucleotides: TGCGCCAGCAGCCGTATCAGCGGGAGTGGAGGCGATGAGCAGTTCTTC.

V gene TRBV7-9 combines with J gene TRBJ2-2; a possible D gene is TRBD1 (6 bases). Deletions cut 5 bases from V and 0 bases from J, with 16 bases between. CDR1 and CDR2 (germline): SEHNR, FQNEAQ (reference sequence). The CDR3 sequence is 17 residues long. The DNA of the CDR3 is TGTGCCAGCAGCAACACCCCCGGGACATCGAACACCGGGGAGCTGTTTTTT. Its translation is CASSNTPGTSNTGELFF.

Of note for this clone: Other DNA sequences of this sample code for an identical CDR3. CDR3 DNA: TGTGCCAGCAGCCCCGGGACGGCTTCCTACGAGCAGTACTTC. Protein product: CASSPGTASYEQYF. The genes are TRBV6-5 and TRBJ2-7; D possibly matches TRBD1 or TRBD2 (5 bases each). The CDR3 sequence is 14 residues long. Germline V CDR1 and CDR2: MNHEY, SVGAGI. Trimming pared 6 bases from V and 1 base from J, leaving 13 bases between.

This chain connects TRBV10-3 to TRBJ2-1; D is ambiguous. Trimming pared 8 bases from V and 0 bases from J, leaving 14 bases between. The CDR3 extends over 15 amino acids. Germline assignment: CDR1 ENHRY and CDR2 SYGVKD. The CDR3, as DNA: TGTGCCATCGGTCCTGAGGTCAGCTCCTACAATGAGCAGTTCTTC. Amino acid sequence: CAIGPEVSSYNEQFF.

The J gene is TRBJ1-2, the V gene TRBV4-2; D is undetermined. Trimming took off 0 bases at V and 5 bases at J, with 16 bases between the two ends. The CDR3 consists of 16 residues. The germline V gene encodes CDR1 LGHNA and CDR2 YNFKEQ. CDR3 sequence reads: CASSQDSGRTVYGYTF. The DNA of the CDR3 is TGTGCCAGCAGCCAAGATTCAGGACGGACCGTTTATGGCTACACCTTC.

V and J are TRBV6-5 and TRBJ2-7; 7 bases are a match to TRBD2. Germline values: CDR1 MNHEY, CDR2 SVGAGI. The CDR3 is made up of 14 amino acids. V shed 4 bases, J shed 2 bases, and the junction held 5 bases outside the gene matches. In DNA form, the CDR3 reads TGTGCCAGCAGTTCCGCTAGCGGAACCTACGAGCAGTACTTC. Translating it yields CASSSASGTYEQYF.

The chain employs TRBV5-1 and TRBJ1-1; D may be TRBD1 (5 bases). Deletions cut 0 bases from V and 1 base from J, with 10 bases between. The V gene's germline CDR1 is SGHRS and CDR2 YFSETQ. The CDR3 covers 15 residues. CDR3 in DNA: TGCGCCAGCAGCTTGGCCGGGGCGGGGAACACTGAAGCTTTCTTT. Its translation: CASSLAGAGNTEAFF.

This chain uses TRBV5-1 with TRBJ2-2; D perhaps matches TRBD2 (5 bases). The germline V and J ends were trimmed by 4 bases and 5 bases, with 18 bases remaining between them. CDR3 size: 16 residues. The germline CDR1 and CDR2 sequences are SGHRS and YFSETQ. The CDR3 loop is CASSVVAAPGTGELFF. CDR3 coding DNA: TGCGCCAGCAGCGTGGTCGCTGCCCCGGGAACCGGGGAGCTGTTTTTT. Filled out from reference TRBV5-1 and TRBJ2-2, the complete variable domain reads KAGVTQTPRYLIKTRGQQVTLSCSPISGHRSVSWYQQTPGQGLQFLFEYFSETQRNKGNFPGRFSGRQFSNSRSEMNVSTLELGDSALYLCASSVVAAPGTGELFFGEGSRLTVL.

This chain joins TRBV15 and TRBJ1-4; D ambiguous. V lost 8 bases and J lost 5, with 6 bases in between. The CDR3 is 11 amino acids. Germline V gene lookup returns CDR1 LNHNV and CDR2 YYDKDF (reference sequence). The CDR3 nucleotides read TGTGCCACCGCGGAAAATGAAAAACTGTTTTTT. Amino acid sequence: CATAENEKLFF.

The chain links TRBV5-1 to TRBJ2-1; 8 nucleotides match TRBD1. Per the germline V gene, CDR1 is SGHRS and CDR2 is YFSETQ. V trimming: 0 bases; J trimming: 9 bases; junction bases outside the gene matches: 8. This CDR3 spans 15 amino acids. DNA of the CDR3: TGCGCCAGCAGCTTGGCAGGACAGGGTGCCCTTGAGCAGTTCTTC. Translating it yields CASSLAGQGALEQFF.

This clone is a singleton in its sample. The V gene is TRBV7-9, the J gene TRBJ2-7; TRBD1 might be the D (6 bases). This CDR3 comprises 10 residues. Per the germline V gene, CDR1 is SEHNR and CDR2 is FQNEAQ (reference sequence). Between the trimmed V and J ends, which lost 5 bases and 12 bases, there was a span of 11 bases. The CDR3 sequence: CASSPLGAYF. The CDR3 region has the DNA TGTGCCAGCAGCCCCTTGGGGGCGTACTTC. The full variable domain, with the rest looked up from reference TRBV7-9 and TRBJ2-7, is DTGVSQNPRHKITKRGQNVTFRCDPISEHNRLYWYRQTLGQGPEFLTYFQNEAQLEKSRLLSDRFSAERPKGSFSTLEIQRTEQGDSAMYLCASSPLGAYFGPGTRLTVT.

The V call is TRBV11-2, the J call TRBJ2-1, with TRBD2 matching 11 bases. This CDR3 region has 15 residues. V lost 5 bases and J lost 9; bases outside the gene matches: 9. From germline, CDR1 is SGHAT and CDR2 FQNNGV. CDR3 in amino acids: CASSETSGSLGEQFF. CDR3 in DNA: TGTGCCAGCAGCGAAACTAGCGGGAGTTTAGGTGAGCAGTTCTTC.

The J gene is TRBJ2-7, the V gene TRBV28, with 13 positions matching TRBD2. Germline V gene sequence: CDR1 MDHEN, CDR2 SYDVKM. The CDR3 is 16 residues long. J gave up 3 bases and V 4 bases, and 6 bases lay outside the gene matches. The CDR3 DNA follows: TGTGCCAGCAGTTCCCCGGGACTAGCGGGATTCTACGAGCAGTACTTC. It yields the protein CASSSPGLAGFYEQYF.

The V call is TRBV11-2, the J call TRBJ1-2; D may be TRBD1 (5 bases). Looked up from germline, CDR1 is SGHAT and CDR2 is FQNNGV. The CDR3 spans 16 residues. The V end lost 1 base, the J end lost 4 bases, and 16 bases lay between the germline ends. This CDR3 is CASSLARIQEAYGYTF. The CDR3 DNA sequence: TGTGCCAGCAGCTTAGCCCGTATACAGGAGGCCTATGGCTACACCTTC.

The rearrangement links TRBV7-2 to TRBJ2-1; D may be TRBD2 (6 bases). Trimming cost V 5 bases and J 4 bases, with 18 bases left between them. This CDR3 contains 16 residues. CDR1 and CDR2 from the germline V gene are SGHTA and FQGNSA. CDR3 DNA sequence: TGTGCCAGCAGCCCCTGGGTGACGGGGAGGTACAATGAGCAGTTCTTC. This encodes CASSPWVTGRYNEQFF.

The count of this clone is one. V and J are TRBV11-2 and TRBJ2-1; D is tentatively TRBD1 or TRBD2 (5 bases each). Trimming left V 0 bases short and J 12 bases short, with 18 bases between. The length of the CDR3 is 15 residues. Germline CDR1 SGHAT, CDR2 FQNNGV. CDR3 residues: CASSLEYGDAERQFF. The CDR3 DNA reads as TGTGCCAGCAGCTTAGAATATGGGGACGCGGAAAGGCAGTTCTTC. Supplemented by reference TRBV11-2 and TRBJ2-1, the full variable domain reads EAGVAQSPRYKIIEKRQSVAFWCNPISGHATLYWYQQILGQGPKLLIQFQNNGVVDDSQLPKDRFSAERLKGVDSTLKIQPAKLEDSAVYLCASSLEYGDAERQFFGPGTRLTVL.

The DNA of the CDR3 is TGTGCCAGCGGGGAAATCGGTGAGACCCAGTACTTC. This encodes CASGEIGETQYF. This sequence joins TRBV9 and TRBJ2-5, with D uncertain. Germline V gene lookup returns CDR1 SGDLS and CDR2 YYNGEE. CDR3 length equals 12 residues. Trimming cost V 7 bases and J 5 bases, with 12 bases left between them.

The chain links TRBV29-1 to TRBJ2-1, with no clear D. CDR1 is SQVTM, CDR2 ANQGSEA, per germline. Trimming cost V 4 bases and J 6 bases, with 13 bases left between them. The CDR3 has 13 residues. CDR3 in amino acids: CSVVFVRTNEQFF. The CDR3 nucleotides read TGCAGCGTTGTTTTTGTCAGAACCAATGAGCAGTTCTTC.

As regards this clone: The identical CDR3 is also encoded by other nucleotide sequences in the sample. This chain links TRBV19 with TRBJ1-2; 7 nucleotides match TRBD1. V lost 5 bases and J lost 4; bases outside the gene matches: 4. The germline V gene has CDR1 LNHDA and CDR2 SQIVND (reference sequence). This CDR3 has 13 amino acids. The CDR3: CASSADRVYGYTF. CDR3 in DNA: TGTGCCAGTAGTGCCGACAGGGTCTATGGCTACACCTTC. Drawing the rest from reference TRBV19 and TRBJ1-2, the complete variable domain is DGGITQSPKYLFRKEGQNVTLSCEQNLNHDAMYWYRQDPGQGLRLIYYSQIVNDFQKGDIAEGYSVSREKKESFPLTVTSAQKNPTAFYLCASSADRVYGYTFGSGTRLTVV.

Written as DNA, the CDR3 is TGTGCCAGCAGTTATAGTAGCGTGGGGTGGAACACTGAAGCTTTCTTT. It encodes CASSYSSVGWNTEAFF. The J gene is TRBJ1-1, the V gene TRBV6-5; D not resolved. Germline V gene lookup returns CDR1 MNHEY and CDR2 SVGAGI. The CDR3 spans 16 residues. The V and J ends lost 3 bases and 1 base respectively, with 15 bases between them.

In the case of this clone: The identical CDR3 is also encoded by other nucleotide sequences in the sample. This chain joins TRBV27 and TRBJ2-2; 9 bases map to TRBD2. The CDR3 spans 16 residues. With 3 bases clipped from V and 2 bases from J, the junction kept 4 bases outside the gene matches. Germline loops: CDR1 MNHEY, CDR2 SMNVEV (reference sequence). The CDR3 loop reads CASSLLLAGNTGELFF. For the CDR3, the DNA is TGTGCCAGCAGTTTGCTACTAGCGGGTAACACCGGGGAGCTGTTTTTT.

The chain joins TRBV2 to TRBJ2-7, with a weak D call TRBD2 (5 bases). The ends were cut back, 6 bases at V and 5 bases at J, with 14 bases in the middle. There are 13 residues in the CDR3. The germline CDR1 and CDR2 sequences are SNHLY and FYNNEI. CDR3 sequence reads: CASRRAATNEQYF. The CDR3 coding sequence is TGTGCCAGCAGGAGGGCGGCCACCAACGAGCAGTACTTC.

The chain joins TRBV19 to TRBJ2-2; D is perhaps TRBD2 (6 bases). CDR3 size: 17 residues. Per germline, CDR1 LNHDA and CDR2 SQIVND (reference sequence). The ends were cut back, 2 bases at V and 6 bases at J, with 19 bases in the middle. The CDR3 is CASSIPTLTGDAGELFF. For the CDR3, the DNA is TGTGCCAGTAGTATACCTACTCTGACGGGGGACGCCGGGGAGCTGTTTTTT.

The chain recombines TRBV27 with TRBJ2-7, with TRBD2 as a possible D gene (6 bases). CDR1 and CDR2 from the germline V gene are MNHEY and SMNVEV (reference sequence). This CDR3 is 15 amino acids long. V gave up 4 bases and J gave up 4 bases, with 17 bases separating them. The CDR3 loop reads CASSSRTGVTYEQYF. As DNA, the CDR3 is TGTGCCAGCAGTTCCCGGACGGGGGTGACTTACGAGCAGTACTTC.

The J gene is TRBJ1-4, the V gene TRBV28; no clear D. Between the trimmed V and J ends, which lost 8 bases and 15 bases, there was a span of 16 bases. Germline-derived CDR1 and CDR2 are MDHEN and SYDVKM. The CDR3 is 11 residues long. CDR3 nucleotide sequence: TGTGCCAGCGTGCGTAACAGAGTTGTGTTTTTT. Its protein product is CASVRNRVVFF. Using reference TRBV28 and TRBJ1-4 for the parts outside the CDR3, the full variable domain is DVKVTQSSRYLVKRTGEKVFLECVQDMDHENMFWYRQDPGLGLRLIYFSYDVKMKEKGDIPEGYSVSREKKERFSLILESASTNQTSMYLCASVRNRVVFFGSGTQLSVL.

The chain recombines TRBV29-1 with TRBJ2-3; 9 positions match TRBD2. The J segment lost 0 bases and the V segment lost 8 bases, leaving 9 bases of the junction unmatched. The CDR3 has 15 residues. The V gene's germline CDR1 is SQVTM and CDR2 ANQGSEA. The CDR3 nucleotides read TGCAGCCACCTTGGGACTAGCAGGAGCACAGATACGCAGTATTTT. Its protein product is CSHLGTSRSTDTQYF.

The J gene is TRBJ2-5, the V gene TRBV29-1; the D gene is possibly TRBD1 (5 bases). CDR1 SQVTM and CDR2 ANQGSEA come from the germline V gene. Trimming left V 7 bases short and J 5 bases short, with 17 bases between. The CDR3 has 13 residues. The CDR3, as DNA: TGCAGCGGCGAAGGGGATGAGTGGGAGACCCAGTACTTC. Its protein is CSGEGDEWETQYF.

The rearrangement uses TRBV19 and TRBJ1-2; D is unclear. There are 12 residues in the CDR3. Trimming shortened V by 7 bases and J by 3 bases, and 9 bases separated the two germline ends. The germline V gene encodes CDR1 LNHDA and CDR2 SQIVND (reference sequence). CDR3 DNA: TGTGCCAGTACCGTGGGTTACTATGGCTACACCTTC. It is translated as CASTVGYYGYTF.

In DNA form, the CDR3 reads TGTGCCAGCAGCTTACCCCGATCGAACACCGGGGAGCTGTTTTTT. It encodes CASSLPRSNTGELFF. The chain employs TRBV5-6 and TRBJ2-2; D is uncertain. The CDR3 length is 15 residues. Germline values: CDR1 SGHDT, CDR2 YYEEEE. Deletions cut 2 bases from V and 0 bases from J, with 8 bases between.